Listed here is a single TCR beta chain. Its specificity is unknown. This entry belongs to a study of T-cell reconstitution after alpha-beta-depleted transplantation in children. Study-level points and caveats: It was newly produced T cells that mostly accounted for T-cell counts and diversity one year after transplant. Elevated TCRbeta diversity at day 60 was traced, in some patients, to surviving recipient T cells and thymic progenitors. Alpha-beta T cells about two months after transplant reportedly derived from several hundred expanded graft clones.

Looked up from germline, CDR1 is MNHNY and CDR2 is SVGAGI (reference sequence). V lost 5 bases, J lost 9 bases, and 13 bases lay in between. The CDR3 spans 13 residues. Molecular barcoding with unique molecular identifiers was used for the TCRbeta library. Each CDR3 protein gets one entry after TCRdb re-called the PCR reads with MiXCR. This table holds 440,000 or so distinct CDR3 sequences, over 40% found once. This chain connects TRBV6-6 to TRBJ1-4, with a tentative D call TRBD1 (6 bases). This specimen was PBMCs, taken before TCRalphabeta/CD19-depleted stem cell transplant. This TCR came from a girl aged 2 to 9 with aplastic anemia, due to receive a stem cell transplant. DNA for the CDR3: TGTGCCAGCAGTGATCGGGGGGGCAAAAAACTGTTTTTT. As protein: CASSDRGGKKLFF.